The 4 T cell receptor beta chains below all came from one sample that was sequenced in a study of spatial heterogeneity in lung cancer. Findings and caveats of the study: Counts that tracked tumor mutation counts were those of expanded intratumoral alpha and beta TCRs.

Noted time point: sample taken at primary tumor resection. Their specific antigens are unknown. TCRdb ran MiXCR on the 5' RACE reads and lists one entry per CDR3 protein. The data show over 25,000 distinct CDR3 sequences, with approximately 6.9% seen just once and roughly 22% held by the top ten. Here the sequenced sample was lung tumor tissue, taken at surgery. The receptors shown here come from a male donor with early-stage non-small cell lung cancer.

This sequence joins TRBV6-5 and TRBJ1-2; D might be TRBD1 (6 bases). The germline V gene encodes CDR1 MNHEY and CDR2 SVGAGI. Trimming cost V 0 bases and J 8 bases, with 13 bases left between them. The CDR3 covers 14 residues. The DNA for the CDR3 is TGTGCCAGCAGTTACTCGCCAGGGGCTAGAGGCTACACCTTC. It yields the protein CASSYSPGARGYTF.

For the CDR3, the DNA is TGTGCCAGCAGCTTTGGTATTGGGACTAGCGGAACCTACGAGCAGTACTTC. Amino acid sequence: CASSFGIGTSGTYEQYF. The rearrangement uses TRBV5-6 and TRBJ2-7; the match to TRBD2 covers 11 bases. The germline gives CDR1 SGHDT, CDR2 YYEEEE. J was trimmed by 2 bases and V by 2 bases; bases with no gene match: 9. CDR3 length: 17 residues.

This clonotype was picked up many times. The rearrangement uses TRBV6-2 or TRBV6-3 and TRBJ1-1; the D is unclear. CDR1 MNHEY and CDR2 SVGEGT come from the germline V gene. This CDR3 region has 10 residues. Deletions cut 8 bases from V and 2 bases from J, with 3 bases between. The CDR3 region has the DNA TGTGCCAGCCGAAACACTGAAGCTTTCTTT. It specifies CASRNTEAFF.

A few counts support this clonotype. V usage is TRBV2 and J usage is TRBJ1-5; 7 bases are a match to TRBD1. The CDR3 runs 15 residues. Germline-derived CDR1 and CDR2 are SNHLY and FYNNEI. J gave up 3 bases and V 5 bases, and 7 bases lay outside the gene matches. Here the CDR3 DNA reads TGTGCCAGCAGTTATACGACAGGGATCAATCAGCCCCAGCATTTT. Translated: CASSYTTGINQPQHF.